The clone carrying this T cell receptor (beta chain) was counted between two and nine times. Trimming shortened V by 3 bases and J by 2 bases, and 14 bases separated the two germline ends. Germline loops: CDR1 DFQATT, CDR2 SNEGSKA (reference sequence). CDR3 size: 14 residues. This sample stems from a study of T-cell memory formation after mild COVID-19. MiXCR was run by TCRdb on the 5' RACE reads, yielding one entry per CDR3 protein. Here the sample spans some 340,000 distinct CDR3 sequences, roughly 13% being singletons. This TCR came from a man between 18 and 29 years old who had mild COVID-19 (a few samples of this study predate the infection). Cell type and time point are not known. This chain connects TRBV20-1 to TRBJ2-7; D may match TRBD1 or TRBD2 (6 bases each). The source material was PBMCs or a T cell subset sorted from them (not recorded which). CDR3 nucleotides: TGCAGTGCTAGGGAATCGGGGGCCGCCTACGAGCAGTACTTC. Protein sequence: CSARESGAAYEQYF.